The 24 T cell receptor beta chains reported below all come from one sample, sequenced in a study of CD8 T cells in Susac syndrome. Random hexamers were used to reverse transcribe the RNA input (about 0.5 to 1 ug). TCRdb re-called the immunoSEQ multiplex PCR reads through MiXCR, storing one row per CDR3 protein. This sample has roughly 200,000 distinct CDR3 sequences, with about 95% found just once. The sample taken for sequencing was CD4+ T cells from PBMCs. These TCRs come from a human donor with multiple sclerosis.

The chain combines TRBV29-1 with TRBJ2-2; D assignment may be TRBD1 or TRBD2 (5 bases each). The CDR3 is 11 residues long. The ends were cut back, 7 bases at V and 5 bases at J, with 8 bases in the middle. The germline gives CDR1 SQVTM, CDR2 ANQGSEA. The CDR3 DNA is TGCAGCGGAGGGGAAACCGGGGAGCTGTTTTTT. Its translation is CSGGETGELFF.

V usage is TRBV9 and J usage is TRBJ2-2, with 7 positions matching TRBD2. CDR3 length equals 16 residues. Germline lookup yields CDR1 SGDLS and CDR2 YYNGEE. With 3 bases clipped from V and 0 bases from J, the junction kept 5 bases outside the gene matches. The CDR3 DNA reads as TGTGCCAGCAGCGGGTACGGGGGGTCGAACACCGGGGAGCTGTTTTTT. Translated, it gives CASSGYGGSNTGELFF.

CDR3 protein: CASSVGNLSPTEAFF. CDR3 sequence (DNA): TGTGCCAGCAGCGTAGGCAATCTTTCTCCCACTGAAGCTTTCTTT. This chain connects TRBV9 to TRBJ1-1; D remains ambiguous. This CDR3 has 15 amino acids. Germline assignment: CDR1 SGDLS and CDR2 YYNGEE. The V gene lost 0 bases and the J gene lost 4 bases, with 13 bases spanning the gap.

The chain links TRBV3-1 to TRBJ2-7, with TRBD2 as a possible D gene (5 bases). This CDR3 is built from 14 residues. With 5 bases removed from V and 2 bases from J, the gap between germline ends came to 13 bases. Germline V gives CDR1 LGHDT, CDR2 YNNKEL (reference sequence). CDR3 nucleotides: TGTGCCAGCAGCGCGGACTCGCTTGCCTACGAGCAGTACTTC. This sequence encodes CASSADSLAYEQYF.

The gene calls are TRBV5-4 and TRBJ1-3; possible D gene TRBD1, 6 bases. The CDR3 spans 16 residues. V shed 5 bases and J shed 3 bases, with 18 bases lying between them. In germline, CDR1 is SGHNT, CDR2 YYREEE (reference sequence). Written as DNA, the CDR3 is TGTGCCAGCAGTTCGAGCCGGGACACGAGTGGAAACACCATATATTTT. This encodes CASSSSRDTSGNTIYF.

V gene TRBV25-1 combines with J gene TRBJ2-5; tentatively, D is TRBD1 (7 bases). Trimming stripped 2 bases from V and 4 bases from J, with 20 bases between. The CDR3 consists of 17 residues. CDR1 and CDR2 from the germline V gene are MGHDK and SYGVNS. The chain's CDR3 is CASSETPGGGLGETQYF. In DNA, the CDR3 is TGTGCCAGCAGTGAAACCCCCGGAGGGGGCCTCGGAGAGACCCAGTACTTC.

This sequence joins TRBV2 and TRBJ2-7, with a weak D call TRBD1 (5 bases). CDR1 SNHLY and CDR2 FYNNEI come from the germline V gene. Trimming took 3 bases from V and 2 from J, leaving 11 bases between them. The CDR3 totals 14 residues. The CDR3 reads CASSDNRRTYEQYV. The DNA for the CDR3 is TGTGCCAGCAGTGACAACAGGCGAACCTACGAGCAGTACGTC.

To note about this clonotype: Sequence at one end of the junction differs from germline and may be a read error. The J gene is TRBJ2-1, the V gene TRBV3-1, with TRBD2 identical over 10 bases. The germline V gene encodes CDR1 LGHDT and CDR2 YNNKEL (reference sequence). The CDR3 extends over 13 amino acids. CDR3 nucleotide sequence: TGTGCCAGCAGCCACCCGGGACTAGCGCCCACTCTCTTC. Protein: CASSHPGLAPTLF.

V is TRBV6-1 and J is TRBJ2-7; D possibly corresponds to TRBD2 (6 bases). V was trimmed by 7 bases and J by 2 bases, leaving 12 bases between them. The germline V gene has CDR1 MNHNS and CDR2 SASEGT. The length of the CDR3 is 13 residues. CDR3 loop: CASTKGLPYEQYF. In DNA, the CDR3 is TGTGCCAGCACCAAAGGACTACCCTACGAGCAGTACTTC.

This clonotype was picked up one time. The V gene is TRBV29-1, the J gene TRBJ1-1, with a possible D match to TRBD1 (6 bases). The V and J ends lost 3 bases and 3 bases respectively, with 8 bases between them. The CDR3 is made up of 12 amino acids. Germline V gives CDR1 SQVTM, CDR2 ANQGSEA. CDR3 residues: CSVETGYTEAFF. The CDR3 DNA sequence: TGCAGCGTTGAGACAGGATACACTGAAGCTTTCTTT.

The chain combines TRBV20-1 with TRBJ1-4; D is undetermined. CDR3 length equals 15 residues. The V end lost 0 bases, the J end lost 3 bases, and 11 bases lay between the germline ends. CDR1 and CDR2 from the germline V gene are DFQATT and SNEGSKA (reference sequence). CDR3 region: CSAREGRNPNEKLFF. The CDR3 DNA sequence: TGCAGTGCTAGAGAAGGAAGGAACCCTAATGAAAAACTGTTTTTT.

The chain joins TRBV20-1 to TRBJ2-1; D gene unclear. The CDR3 spans 13 residues. In germline, CDR1 is DFQATT, CDR2 SNEGSKA (reference sequence). Trimming stripped 2 bases from V and 5 bases from J, with 10 bases between. The CDR3 sequence: CSARPAPNNEQFF. Written as DNA, the CDR3 is TGCAGTGCTAGACCCGCCCCTAACAATGAGCAGTTCTTC.

This chain connects TRBV29-1 to TRBJ2-3; D is unclear. The germline CDR1 and CDR2 sequences are SQVTM and ANQGSEA. This CDR3 is built from 12 residues. With 7 bases removed from V and 5 bases from J, the gap between germline ends came to 13 bases. The CDR3 sequence is CSAPRSQDTQYF. The CDR3 DNA reads TGCAGCGCTCCACGGAGCCAAGATACGCAGTATTTT.

V gene TRBV12-3 or TRBV12-4 combines with J gene TRBJ1-6; D is undetermined. Trimming left V 5 bases short and J 7 bases short, with 9 bases between. This CDR3 is built from 13 residues. The CDR3: CASSPRLNSPLHF. As DNA, the CDR3 is TGTGCCAGCAGTCCCCGATTGAATTCACCCCTCCACTTT.

The chain employs TRBV2 and TRBJ2-5; TRBD1 or TRBD2 may be the D gene (6 bases each). Per the germline V gene, CDR1 is SNHLY and CDR2 is FYNNEI. This CDR3 is built from 15 residues. V was pared by 3 bases and J by 5 bases, with 16 bases between. The CDR3 sequence: CASSESGGASETQYF. The CDR3 nucleotides read TGTGCCAGCAGTGAGTCCGGGGGCGCGTCGGAGACCCAGTACTTC.

The chain recombines TRBV14 with TRBJ2-1, with D unresolved. The germline V gene has CDR1 SGHDN and CDR2 FVKESK. The V end lost 1 base, the J end lost 6 bases, and 4 bases lay between the germline ends. The length of the CDR3 is 12 residues. In DNA form, the CDR3 reads TGTGCCAGCAGCCAAGGCCTCAATGAGCAGTTCTTC. Protein product: CASSQGLNEQFF.

J is TRBJ2-1 and V is TRBV5-4, with unresolved D. The V and J ends lost 4 bases and 2 bases respectively, with 13 bases between them. Looked up from germline, CDR1 is SGHNT and CDR2 is YYREEE (reference sequence). The CDR3 totals 15 residues. CDR3 nucleotides: TGTGCCAGCAGCCTTGCCCTTAGTCCCTACAATGAGCAGTTCTTC. Protein product: CASSLALSPYNEQFF.

The chain carries TRBV20-1 and TRBJ2-1; no clear D gene. CDR1 is DFQATT and CDR2 is SNEGSKA in the germline V gene (reference sequence). V was pared by 5 bases and J by 2 bases, with 10 bases between. The CDR3 has 13 residues. This chain's CDR3 is CSAGRSTYNEQFF. The CDR3 DNA reads as TGCAGTGCTGGACGGAGCACCTACAATGAGCAGTTCTTC.

V usage is TRBV20-1 and J usage is TRBJ2-3; D possibly corresponds to TRBD2 (6 bases). Trimming left V 4 bases short and J 2 bases short, with 19 bases between. The V gene's germline CDR1 is DFQATT and CDR2 SNEGSKA (reference sequence). The CDR3 sequence is 16 residues long. CDR3 loop: CSAMPPVGGITDTQYF. In nucleotides, the CDR3 is TGCAGTGCTATGCCCCCAGTTGGCGGGATCACAGATACGCAGTATTTT.

This rearrangement joins TRBV29-1 to TRBJ2-3, with TRBD2 as a possible D gene (5 bases). The CDR3 is 13 residues long. Germline assignment: CDR1 SQVTM and CDR2 ANQGSEA. The ends were cut back, 7 bases at V and 4 bases at J, with 15 bases in the middle. CDR3 protein: CSAGSLAADTQYF. The CDR3 coding sequence is TGCAGCGCCGGGTCCCTAGCTGCAGATACGCAGTATTTT.

V usage is TRBV6-5 and J usage is TRBJ1-1, with D possibly being TRBD1 (6 bases). CDR3 length: 11 amino acids. V lost 10 bases and J lost 5, with 11 bases in between. From germline, CDR1 is MNHEY and CDR2 SVGAGI. The CDR3 here is CATEQGTEAFF. The DNA for the CDR3 is TGTGCCACCGAGCAGGGGACTGAAGCTTTCTTT.

The V gene is TRBV6-5, the J gene TRBJ1-6; no clear D. The germline CDR1 and CDR2 sequences are MNHEY and SVGAGI. Trimming pared 8 bases from V and 0 bases from J, leaving 11 bases between. The CDR3 has 15 amino acids. In DNA form, the CDR3 reads TGTGCCAGCGGGAGAGTGAGCTCCTATAATTCACCCCTCCACTTT. Translating it yields CASGRVSSYNSPLHF.

The V call is TRBV6-2 or TRBV6-3, the J call TRBJ1-1, with 8 bases matching TRBD1. Germline trimming cut 8 bases from V and 5 bases from J; bases unmatched to any gene: 10. CDR3 length: 14 residues. Germline-derived CDR1 and CDR2 are MNHEY and SVGEGT. For the CDR3, the DNA is TGTGCCAGCGAAGGCAGGGGGCTAAGAACTGAAGCTTTCTTT. This encodes CASEGRGLRTEAFF.

The V call is TRBV12-3 or TRBV12-4, the J call TRBJ1-3, with 9 bases matching TRBD1. The junction had 7 bases not matched to a gene; V was cut back by 5 bases and J by 14 bases. The CDR3 spans 12 residues. The CDR3: CASSPGQGAVYF. The CDR3 DNA sequence: TGTGCCAGCAGTCCGGGACAGGGTGCGGTATATTTT.